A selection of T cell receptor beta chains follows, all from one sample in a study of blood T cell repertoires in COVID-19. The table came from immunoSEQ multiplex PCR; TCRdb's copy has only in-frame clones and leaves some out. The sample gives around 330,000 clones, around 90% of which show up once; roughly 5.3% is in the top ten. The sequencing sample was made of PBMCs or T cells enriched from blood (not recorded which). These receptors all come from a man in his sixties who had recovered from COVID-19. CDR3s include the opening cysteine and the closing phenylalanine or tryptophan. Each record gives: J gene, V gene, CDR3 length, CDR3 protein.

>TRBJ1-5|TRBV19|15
CASSLSPTPNQPQHF
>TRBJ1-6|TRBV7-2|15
CASSKNRDRNSPLHF
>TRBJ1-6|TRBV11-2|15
CASSSWTGVNSPLHF
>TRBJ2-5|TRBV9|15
CASSVGTSGQETQYF
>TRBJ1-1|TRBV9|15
CASSPFGQGGAEAFF
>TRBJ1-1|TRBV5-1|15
CASSPRAGLGTEAFF
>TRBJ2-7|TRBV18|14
CASSPERDSYEQYF
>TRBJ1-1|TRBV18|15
CASSPLGRENTEAFF
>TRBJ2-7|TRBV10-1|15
CASRLSGGGPLEQYF
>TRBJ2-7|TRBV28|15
CASKDPGLNHYEQYF
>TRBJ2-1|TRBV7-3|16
CASSRHDRGTYNEQFF
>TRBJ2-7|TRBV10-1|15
CASSEVTGVFGEQYF
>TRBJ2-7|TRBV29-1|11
CSVHANYEQYF
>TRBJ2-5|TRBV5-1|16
CASSLGAGGPEETQYF
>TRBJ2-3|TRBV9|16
CASSVDIGVNTDTQYF
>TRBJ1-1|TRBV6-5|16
CASSSPTDPMNTEAFF
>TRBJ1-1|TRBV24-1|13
CATRGQGETEAFF
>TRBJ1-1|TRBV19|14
CASSRGQGFTEAFF
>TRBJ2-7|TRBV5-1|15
CASNIGDRGLGEQYF
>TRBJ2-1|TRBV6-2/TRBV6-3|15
CASSYSGTPYNEQFF
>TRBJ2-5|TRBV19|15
CASSNRQGAKETQYF
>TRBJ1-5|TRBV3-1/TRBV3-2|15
CASSLGQGINQPQHF
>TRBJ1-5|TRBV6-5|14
CASTLGGATQPQHF
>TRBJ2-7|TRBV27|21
CASSLMRRVYPGAGFTYEQYF
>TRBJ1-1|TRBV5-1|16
CASSLTVGQGTTEAFF
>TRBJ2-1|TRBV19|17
CASSIETGWRSYNEQFF
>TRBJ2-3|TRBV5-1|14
CASSLGSVTDTQYF
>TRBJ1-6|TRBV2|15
CASRTGRGSIGPLHF
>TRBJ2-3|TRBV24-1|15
CATSDPLALADTQYF